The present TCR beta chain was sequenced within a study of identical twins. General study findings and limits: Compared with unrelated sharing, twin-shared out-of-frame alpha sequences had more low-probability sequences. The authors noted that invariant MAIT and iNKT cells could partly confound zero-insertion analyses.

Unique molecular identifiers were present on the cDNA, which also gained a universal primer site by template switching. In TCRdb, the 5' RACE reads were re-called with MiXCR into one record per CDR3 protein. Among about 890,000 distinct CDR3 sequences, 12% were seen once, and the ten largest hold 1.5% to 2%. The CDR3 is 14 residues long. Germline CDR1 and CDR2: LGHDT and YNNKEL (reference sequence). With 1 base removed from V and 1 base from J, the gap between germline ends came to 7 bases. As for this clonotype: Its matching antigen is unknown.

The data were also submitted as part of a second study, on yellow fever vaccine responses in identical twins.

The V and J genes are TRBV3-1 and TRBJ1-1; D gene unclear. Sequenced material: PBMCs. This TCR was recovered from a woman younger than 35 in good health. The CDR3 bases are TGTGCCAGCAGCCAAGGTCACGGGAACACTGAAGCTTTCTTT. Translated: CASSQGHGNTEAFF.